This T cell receptor beta chain was found in a study of blood T cell repertoires in COVID-19. Study summary: The United States, Italy and Spain supplied acute and convalescent COVID-19 samples. From T cells, B-cell-depleted T cells, or PBMCs came the material, which was cDNA or gDNA.

Germline trimming cut 6 bases from V and 3 bases from J; bases unmatched to any gene: 5. CDR1 MDHEN and CDR2 SYDVKM come from the germline V gene. There are 15 residues in the CDR3. This clone was found once. Some clones are missing from TCRdb's copy, which holds only in-frame ones; the method was immunoSEQ multiplex PCR. In the table there are tens of thousands of clones, under 90% of which are singletons. The sequence was obtained from a human donor in a cohort sampled during active COVID-19. Sequenced input: peripheral blood. The J gene is TRBJ2-7, the V gene TRBV28; 13 bases are shared with TRBD2. The CDR3 region is CASSPGLAGVYEQYF. CDR3 coding DNA: TGTGCCAGCAGCCCTGGACTAGCGGGAGTCTACGAGCAGTACTTC.